Following are 2 T cell receptor beta chains from one sample sequenced in a study of control samples from healthy donors and cancer patients. Some clones are missing from TCRdb's copy, which holds only in-frame ones; the method was immunoSEQ multiplex PCR. Here the sample spans about 80,000 clones, 88% being singletons. The sample taken for sequencing was blood. The receptors here all came from a woman aged 45-59 years in good health.

The V gene is TRBV9, the J gene TRBJ2-6; 7 bases align to TRBD1. The CDR3 is 14 residues long. Germline CDR1 SGDLS, CDR2 YYNGEE. Losses at the gene ends were 5 bases for V and 5 bases for J; bases not matched to a gene: 4. The CDR3 DNA follows: TGTGCCAGCAGTGACAGGGACAGGGCCAACGTCCTGACTTTC. Protein product: CASSDRDRANVLTF.

This clone was counted a single time. This sequence joins TRBV5-1 and TRBJ2-3; 7 bases line up with TRBD1. The CDR3 runs 14 residues. From germline, CDR1 is SGHRS and CDR2 YFSETQ. J gave up 8 bases and V 2 bases, and 8 bases lay outside the gene matches. The CDR3 loop is CASSLGQVGGTQYF. The CDR3 coding sequence is TGCGCCAGCAGCTTAGGACAGGTTGGGGGTACGCAGTATTTT.